This TCR beta chain was recovered during a study of T-cell memory formation after mild COVID-19. Across the study: TCR clusters largely stayed donor specific.

V was pared by 5 bases and J by 8 bases, with 9 bases between. CDR1 is SGHVS, CDR2 FQNEAQ, per germline. The CDR3 is 11 amino acids. Researchers used 5'RACE with constant-segment primers to make TCR alpha and TCR beta cDNA libraries that carry sample barcodes and UMIs. TCRdb fed the 5' RACE reads into MiXCR, producing one record per CDR3 protein. The sample has about 560,000 distinct CDR3 sequences; about 22% are singletons. Overall study findings and caveats: The finding that pre-infection memory included some responding clones suggested that cross-reactive memory joined. Mainly in CM and EM were contracting CD4+ clones; CD8+ were in EMRA.

About this clonotype itself: The antigen is undetermined.

The TCR comes from an adult woman who had mild COVID-19 (a few samples of this study predate the infection). Cell type and time point are not known. The rearrangement uses TRBV7-8 and TRBJ1-2; possible D gene TRBD1, 5 bases. The sample comprised PBMCs or a T cell subset sorted from them (not recorded which). CDR3 coding DNA: TGTGCCAGCAGCCGGGGGGTAGGCTACACCTTC. Translated, it gives CASSRGVGYTF.